A selection of T cell receptor beta chains follows, all from one sample in a study of OX40 agonist ivuxolimab in advanced cancers. Libraries were prepared by immunoSEQ multiplex PCR; TCRdb keeps only in-frame clonotypes and omits some of them. The sample has 30,000 to 35,000 clones, more than 70% seen once. This sample comprised CD4+ or CD8+ T cells sorted from blood, obtained in a trial of the OX40 agonist ivuxolimab. The receptors come from an adult with an advanced solid tumor such as melanoma, head and neck, liver or kidney cancer. CDR3s include the opening cysteine and the closing phenylalanine or tryptophan.

v_gene	j_gene	CDR3aa
TRBV19	TRBJ2-7	CASSAGTSPYEQYF
TRBV19	TRBJ2-7	CASSWTVLYEQYF
TRBV6-4	TRBJ2-1	CASSDSAATYNEQFF
TRBV7-3	TRBJ2-7	CASSVSGIAYEQYF
TRBV5-2	TRBJ2-2	CASSLGGQGNTGELFF
TRBV6-5	TRBJ2-6	CASKSGAGANVLTF
TRBV9	TRBJ2-7	CASSVVGDSAYEQYF
TRBV7-2	TRBJ2-1	CASSLKGTSGLNEQFF
TRBV6-5	TRBJ2-2	CASSYSAGLASGELFF
TRBV7-3	TRBJ1-5	CASSYLDQPQHF
TRBV7-3	TRBJ2-1	CASSPAGPGEQFF
TRBV11-1	NA	CASSRRNRVYEQYF
TRBV7-8	TRBJ1-2	CASSLSNQGRAYGYTF
TRBV13	TRBJ1-1	CASSPLGTGDQAFF
TRBV28	TRBJ1-4	CASSLSRQGVGGNEKLFF
TRBV27	TRBJ2-2	CASRLDTGELFF
TRBV29-1	TRBJ2-2	CSVDPGRRGTGELFF
TRBV27	TRBJ1-5	CASSPTVGGGYQPQHF
TRBV5-6	TRBJ2-5	CASRGTPGETQYF
TRBV7-9	TRBJ2-7	CASSNWESYEQYF
TRBV7-9	TRBJ1-2	CASSSSGESYGYTF
TRBV11-1	TRBJ1-1	CASSLGGSPEAFF
TRBV15	TRBJ1-5	CATSRDRTVSNQPQHF
TRBV7-2	TRBJ2-3	CASSPTDTQYF
TRBV18	TRBJ2-1	CASSPLNSGDEQFF
TRBV27	TRBJ2-7	CASSTRTSGTGEQYF
TRBV7-2	TRBJ2-7	CASSSAGAYEQYF
TRBV6-5	TRBJ1-1	CASSYSTVPNTEAFF
TRBV9	TRBJ2-1	CASSEAGVSNEQFF
TRBV19	TRBJ1-5	CASSITGYSNQPQHF
TRBV27	TRBJ2-7	CASSFAAGAYEQYF
TRBV6-5	TRBJ1-5	CASGNRGIQPQHF
TRBV30	TRBJ2-7	CAWTVTSGEQYF
TRBV6-1	TRBJ2-7	CASSRTSGIYEQYF
TRBV19	TRBJ2-1	CASSIQAGVYNEQFF
TRBV27	TRBJ2-7	CASSLRGAPIYEQYF
TRBV10-3	TRBJ1-1	CAIGPGNTEAFF
TRBV7-9	TRBJ1-1	CASSFLEGGTEAFF
TRBV19	TRBJ1-5	CASSSRTGTRQPQHF
TRBV11-2	TRBJ2-3	CASSLGGMGQGF
TRBV19	TRBJ2-7	CASSIVGVSYEQYF
TRBV6-5	TRBJ2-3	CASSWRASTDTQYF
TRBV9	TRBJ2-2	CASSGTGTGSVGELFF
TRBV12-5	TRBJ1-1	CASAPPETPNTEAFF
TRBV11-2	TRBJ2-1	CASSWGLIGNEQFF
TRBV5-6	TRBJ2-7	CASSSSHYEQYF
TRBV19	TRBJ1-1	CASSIGGPEAFF